This is a list of T cell receptor beta chains from one sample in a study of sequential checkpoint blockade in melanoma. TCRdb's copy holds only in-frame clones and misses some; the assay was immunoSEQ multiplex PCR. The data show about 7,700 clones, around 60% seen once. Material: CD8+ T cells sorted from blood (inferred from file names), obtained from a patient given nivolumab and ipilimumab in sequence. All receptors come from a human donor with melanoma. Each CDR3 is given with its conserved first and last residue. D genes are given only for firm matches. Size is omitted from some rows. Given values are once, few, many or a class for expanded clones.

abundance,d_gene,j_gene,v_gene,CDR3nt,CDR3aa
few,NA,TRBJ1-1,TRBV2,TGTGCCAGCTTCTCTGGCCCTGAAGCTTTCTTT,CASFSGPEAFF
NA,TRBD1,TRBJ1-2,TRBV5-1,TGCGCCAGCAGCTCCACCCCATGGACAGGGACGAATGGCTACACCTTC,CASSSTPWTGTNGYTF
NA,NA,TRBJ2-7,TRBV5-4,TGTGCCAGCAGCTTTAGCCCCTCCTACGAGCAGTACTTC,CASSFSPSYEQYF
medium-sized,NA,TRBJ1-2,TRBV27,TGTGCCAGCAGTTTAGCCGTAGGCCTGGAGAAGGGCTACACCTTC,CASSLAVGLEKGYTF
NA,NA,TRBJ1-1,TRBV4-1,TGCGCCAGCAGCCAAGTGCAGGGTGGGGTCACTGAAGCTTTCTTT,CASSQVQGGVTEAFF
NA,TRBD1,TRBJ2-7,TRBV27,TGTGCCAGCCGGGACAGGGGTTTTAGCGAGCAGTACTTC,CASRDRGFSEQYF
few,NA,TRBJ2-7,TRBV5-6,TGTGCCAGCAGCTTGGGGGCGAATGGCGAGCAGTACTTC,CASSLGANGEQYF
NA,TRBD1,TRBJ2-1,TRBV9,TGTGCCAGCAGCGGGTCACAGGGGCTTAGCTCCTACAATGAGCAGTTCTTC,CASSGSQGLSSYNEQFF
NA,NA,TRBJ2-7,TRBV13,TGTGCCAGCAGCGGACAGTACGAGCAGTACTTC,CASSGQYEQYF
NA,NA,TRBJ1-2,TRBV30,TGTGCCTGGAGTGGTCTGGGTAGCGTCCGCGAGCCCGTAAACTATGGCTACACCTTC,CAWSGLGSVREPVNYGYTF
NA,TRBD1,TRBJ2-7,TRBV30,TGTGCCTGGAGTTCGAATAGGGGACAGGGGTTGATGGAGCAGTACTTC,CAWSSNRGQGLMEQYF
few,NA,TRBJ1-1,TRBV2,TGTGCCAGCAGTGAAGTGGCGGGCCGGGGTACTGAAGCTTTCTTT,CASSEVAGRGTEAFF
once,NA,TRBJ2-7,TRBV4-1,TGCGCCAGCAGCCAAGGTCCCCCCAGCGGGCTTGGCTACGAGCAGTACTTC,CASSQGPPSGLGYEQYF
medium-sized,TRBD1,TRBJ2-7,TRBV27,TGTGCCAGCAGCCGAGACAGGGGGGTATACGAGCAGTACTTC,CASSRDRGVYEQYF
NA,TRBD2,TRBJ2-7,TRBV5-1,TGCTCTCCCCAGGTTGGGACTAGCGGCTACGAGCAGTACTTC,CSPQVGTSGYEQYF